This TCR beta chain derives from a study of lymphopenia after photon versus proton radiotherapy (dated 2019 in TCRdb). Turning to the overall study: In patients with gastrointestinal tumors who developed high-grade lymphopenia, the study compared the immunological effects of photon radiation therapy with those of proton radiation therapy. The 20 patients in the cohort had gastrointestinal tumors, were treated with either photon or proton therapy, and subsequently developed lymphopenia. The study was designed to characterize how the impact on the immune system differs between the two radiation modalities. The paper's findings and limits, for the study overall: During treatment, patients who received photon therapy lost naive T cells and TCR diversity and gained effector/memory populations, whereas patients who received proton therapy remained relatively stable. The survival association was examined only in patients who died, and the authors described better survival with proton therapy as a possibility, not as a demonstrated result. Across the cohort, an inverse correlation was found between a larger post-nadir drop in TCR diversity and overall survival time among patients who died. Once the lymphocyte count had reached its nadir, the repertoires of photon-treated patients showed oligoclonal expansion, particularly of CD8+ Temra cells, and this expansion drove the decline in diversity.

Library construction relied on the immunoSEQ multiplex PCR assay. T cell repertoires were profiled by deep sequencing of rearranged TCR beta loci, alongside multiparametric flow cytometry. TCRdb retrieved this table from immuneACCESS and kept in-frame rearrangements only. Not all clones are present; in checked studies, unresolved V genes account for under half, and no reason is known for the remainder. For this sample there are around 30,000 clones; over 75% appear just once. The top ten hold more than 12% of the sample. For this clone: It has no known antigen specificity. It has no much larger one-base neighbor in the sample; base qualities were not kept.

Counted from cysteine to phenylalanine, this CDR3 has 14 amino acids. CDR3 DNA is the only sequence kept; it has 42 bases, read in frame from the first base. V lost 7 bases and J lost 2 bases; the stretch between them is 15 bases long. Looking up the germline V gene yields CDR1 SGHTS and CDR2 YDEGEE. The sequencing used peripheral blood, collected from a patient treated with proton-based radiotherapy. This TCR came from a woman between 65 and 79 years old with pancreatic cancer. Recombination linked TRBV5-8 to TRBJ2-5; a tentative D match to TRBD2 spans 6 bases. The DNA sequence is as follows: TGTGCCAGCGGAGAGTCGGACTATCAAGAGACCCAGTACTTC. Its protein is CASGESDYQETQYF.